The sequence of this T cell receptor beta chain was determined in a study of T cells after yellow fever vaccination. General observations from the study: Overall, a small share of clonotypes was seen in both CD4 and CD8 compartments.

Concerning this clonotype: Its matching antigen is unknown. The junction departs from the called germline gene at one end, perhaps through a read error.

Template switching with 5'RACE generated the TCR cDNA and added a universal primer site and UMIs. TCRdb reprocessed the 5' RACE reads with MiXCR, giving one entry per CDR3 protein. The sample lists fewer than 100,000 distinct CDR3 sequences, about 5.8% occurring once. The CDR3 is 16 amino acids. The germline V gene has CDR1 SSHAT and CDR2 FNYEAQ (reference sequence). This chain links TRBV7-7 with TRBJ2-3, with D possibly being TRBD1 (8 bases). The TCR was taken from a man between 18 and 29 years old who received the YFV17D yellow fever vaccine. The sequences come from CD8+ T cells sorted from PBMCs, collected 10 days after the yellow fever booster vaccination. The DNA for the CDR3 is TGTGCTAGCAGCCTCGGACAGGGAGGGTTGACAGATACGCAGTATTTT. It codes for CASSLGQGGLTDTQYF.